Following are 10 T cell receptor beta chains from one sample sequenced in a study of beta chain features in type 1 diabetes (dated by TCRdb to the late 2010s). Library preparation used the immunoSEQ multiplex PCR assay. The High Capacity cDNA Reverse Transcription Kit was used to reverse transcribe all of the isolated RNA, meaning that expressed TCRB transcripts were what got sequenced. The table was pulled from immuneACCESS by TCRdb, which kept in-frame rearrangements only. Such tables lose some clones; where checked, under half of the loss comes from unresolved V genes, and the rest has no known cause. The sample data list a few hundred thousand clones, and roughly an eighth of these were observed just once. Less than 0.02% of the sample goes to the ten largest clones. Sample: naive CD4+ T cells from blood. Read against the paper, the sample's cell subset or site label means: true naive CD4+ T cells. Receptors were obtained from a man between 18 and 35 years old in good health.

The chain carries TRBV18 and TRBJ2-7; TRBD2 agrees at 9 bases. In germline, CDR1 is KGHSH, CDR2 LQKENI. CDR3 size: 15 residues. Trimming at V came to 3 bases and at J to 1 base, leaving 4 bases not matched to a gene. The CDR3 here is CASSPSSGGSYEQYF. In DNA, the CDR3 is TGTGCCAGCTCACCCTCCAGCGGGGGGTCCTACGAGCAGTACTTC.

In its sample, this clone was seen a few times. The chain links TRBV29-1 to TRBJ2-1; D gene unclear. The CDR3 totals 13 residues. In germline, CDR1 is SQVTM, CDR2 ANQGSEA. The germline V and J ends were trimmed by 3 bases and 3 bases, with 9 bases remaining between them. CDR3 sequence reads: CSVDETGYNEQFF. CDR3 coding DNA: TGCAGCGTTGATGAGACGGGCTACAATGAGCAGTTCTTC.

In this sample, this clone turned up a few times. The CDR3 sequence is CASSLTTTGTRSYEQYF. The CDR3 DNA reads TGTGCCAGCAGCCTGACCACCACCGGGACAAGGAGCTACGAGCAGTACTTC. This rearrangement joins TRBV4-2 to TRBJ2-7; tentatively, D is TRBD1 (6 bases). The CDR3 totals 17 residues. Germline CDR1 LGHNA, CDR2 YNFKEQ. Trimming took off 4 bases at V and 3 bases at J, with 22 bases between the two ends.

The chain links TRBV11-2 to TRBJ2-7, with D tentatively TRBD1 (6 bases). Per germline, CDR1 SGHAT and CDR2 FQNNGV. The CDR3 consists of 14 residues. V dropped 6 bases and J dropped 2 bases, with 14 bases sitting between them. CDR3 region: CASRGLGQTYEQYF. The CDR3 DNA sequence: TGTGCCAGCAGGGGGCTAGGACAGACCTACGAGCAGTACTTC. Filled out from reference TRBV11-2 and TRBJ2-7, the complete variable domain reads EAGVAQSPRYKIIEKRQSVAFWCNPISGHATLYWYQQILGQGPKLLIQFQNNGVVDDSQLPKDRFSAERLKGVDSTLKIQPAKLEDSAVYLCASRGLGQTYEQYFGPGTRLTVT.

This clone was found a few times. This chain connects TRBV10-3 to TRBJ2-3; 8 bases are a match to TRBD2. V was clipped by 7 bases and J by 1 base; unmatched bases: 7. CDR3 length: 15 residues. Germline-derived CDR1 and CDR2 are ENHRY and SYGVKD. This chain's CDR3 is CAINRLARGTDTQYF. DNA of the CDR3: TGTGCCATCAACCGACTAGCGAGAGGCACAGATACGCAGTATTTT.

This clone was seen a few times. The chain couples TRBV29-1 to TRBJ1-5; TRBD1 agrees at 10 bases. Germline CDR1 and CDR2: SQVTM and ANQGSEA. This CDR3 is 15 amino acids long. With V trimmed by 3 bases and J by 6 bases, 8 bases remained unmatched. CDR3 nucleotides: TGCAGCGTTGACACGCGGGACAGGGGTGGTCAGCCCCAGCATTTT. This codes for CSVDTRDRGGQPQHF.

The chain has TRBV10-3 and TRBJ2-1; 7 bases fit TRBD2. Germline trimming cut 11 bases from V and 1 base from J; bases unmatched to any gene: 8. Germline CDR1 reads ENHRY; CDR2 reads SYGVKD. CDR3 length equals 14 residues. The CDR3 bases are TGTGCCGTCGCTCTCGGGGGGTCCTACAATGAGCAGTTCTTC. The encoded protein is CAVALGGSYNEQFF.

This clone was seen a handful of times. This chain joins TRBV7-3 and TRBJ1-2, with 9 nucleotides matching TRBD1. With 3 bases clipped from V and 13 bases from J, the junction kept 9 bases outside the gene matches. CDR3 length equals 13 residues. Germline-derived CDR1 and CDR2 are SGHTA and FQGTGA. The CDR3 coding sequence is TGTGCCAGCAGCTTTGGGGGGACAGGGTTGAGCACCTTC. Protein product: CASSFGGTGLSTF.

Remarks on this clone: Other DNA sequences within the sample encode an identical CDR3. The V gene is TRBV6-5, the J gene TRBJ1-3; D is unclear. The germline V and J ends were trimmed by 0 bases and 0 bases, with 6 bases remaining between them. The CDR3 covers 15 residues. Germline V gene data show CDR1 as MNHEY and CDR2 as SVGAGI. CDR3 protein: CASSYSGSSGNTIYF. The DNA of the CDR3 is TGTGCCAGCAGTTACTCAGGGAGCTCTGGAAACACCATATATTTT.

This chain links TRBV19 with TRBJ1-1; TRBD1 matches at 7 bases. The CDR3 runs to 15 residues. CDR1 and CDR2 (germline): LNHDA, SQIVND (reference sequence). The junction had 14 bases not matched to a gene; V was cut back by 9 bases and J by 4 bases. The CDR3 is CASQTGASVGTEAFF. CDR3 coding DNA: TGTGCCAGCCAAACAGGGGCCTCTGTGGGCACTGAAGCTTTCTTT.